This T cell receptor (beta chain) was observed in a study of control samples from healthy donors and cancer patients. This clone has only one observation. Here immunoSEQ multiplex PCR was the method, and the copy in TCRdb shows in-frame clones only, minus some. Among some 160,000 clones, about 94% were seen once, and the ten largest hold about 0.73%. This clonotype was obtained from a woman aged 25-40 years in good health. Sequenced material: blood.

Here the CDR3 DNA reads TGTGCCAGCAGCCAAGACAGGACAAATAATTCACCCCTCCACTTT. Protein sequence: CASSQDRTNNSPLHF. The rearrangement uses TRBV14 and TRBJ1-6, with a tentative D call TRBD1 (5 bases). V was cut by 0 bases and J by 5 bases, with 8 bases left in between. Looked up from germline, CDR1 is SGHDN and CDR2 is FVKESK. The CDR3 is 15 amino acids.